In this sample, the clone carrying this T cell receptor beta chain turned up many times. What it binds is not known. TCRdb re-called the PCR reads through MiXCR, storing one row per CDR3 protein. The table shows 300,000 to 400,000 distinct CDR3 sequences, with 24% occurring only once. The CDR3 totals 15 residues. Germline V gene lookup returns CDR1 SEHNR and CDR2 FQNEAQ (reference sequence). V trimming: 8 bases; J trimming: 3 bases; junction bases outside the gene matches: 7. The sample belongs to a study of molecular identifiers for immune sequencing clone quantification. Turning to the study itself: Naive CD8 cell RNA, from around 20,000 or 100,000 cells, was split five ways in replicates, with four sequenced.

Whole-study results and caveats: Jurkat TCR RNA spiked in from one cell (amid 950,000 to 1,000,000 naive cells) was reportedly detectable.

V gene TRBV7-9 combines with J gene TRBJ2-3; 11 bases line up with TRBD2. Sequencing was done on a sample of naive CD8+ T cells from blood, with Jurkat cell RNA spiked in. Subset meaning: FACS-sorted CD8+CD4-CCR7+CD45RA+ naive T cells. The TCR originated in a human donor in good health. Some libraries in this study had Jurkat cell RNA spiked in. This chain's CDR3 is CASPDSGGATDTQYF. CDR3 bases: TGTGCCAGCCCCGATAGCGGGGGGGCTACAGATACGCAGTATTTT. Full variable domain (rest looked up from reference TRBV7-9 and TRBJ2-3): DTGVSQNPRHKITKRGQNVTFRCDPISEHNRLYWYRQTLGQGPEFLTYFQNEAQLEKSRLLSDRFSAERPKGSFSTLEIQRTEQGDSAMYLCASPDSGGATDTQYFGPGTRLTVL.